The 30 T cell receptor beta chains presented below share a single source sample, sequenced in a study of blood T cell repertoires in COVID-19. Method: immunoSEQ multiplex PCR; TCRdb's copy keeps in-frame clones and lacks some. Of tens of thousands of clones in the sample, roughly nine tenths are singletons; the top ten hold more than 14%. The sample was peripheral blood. The receptors derive from a male donor with acute or convalescent COVID-19.

The chain combines TRBV6-5 with TRBJ2-4; 7 positions agree with TRBD1. V gave up 8 bases and J gave up 1 base; unmatched junction bases: 8. The CDR3 sequence is 15 residues long. Germline lookup yields CDR1 MNHEY and CDR2 SVGAGI. The DNA for the CDR3 is TGTGCCAGCCGCGCCCCGGGACAGGCCAAAAACATTCAGTACTTC. Its protein product is CASRAPGQAKNIQYF.

The chain has TRBV7-2 and TRBJ1-6; TRBD1 is a possible D gene (6 bases). Germline V gene data show CDR1 as SGHTA and CDR2 as FQGNSA. V shed 1 base and J shed 8 bases, with 9 bases lying between them. The CDR3 is 14 amino acids. CDR3 coding DNA: TGTGCCAGCAGCTTAGACAGGGAATATTCACCCCTCCACTTT. It yields the protein CASSLDREYSPLHF.

The rearrangement joins TRBV5-1 to TRBJ2-7, with D perhaps matching TRBD1 (6 bases). The germline V and J ends were trimmed by 5 bases and 2 bases, with 14 bases remaining between them. The CDR3 consists of 14 residues. CDR1 is SGHRS and CDR2 is YFSETQ in the germline V gene. CDR3 coding DNA: TGCGCCAGCAGAATGGCAGGGGACACCTACGAGCAGTACTTC. Its protein product is CASRMAGDTYEQYF.

V and J are TRBV6-6 and TRBJ2-1; 13 bases line up with TRBD2. This CDR3 has 16 amino acids. The germline gives CDR1 MNHNY, CDR2 SVGAGI (reference sequence). Unmatched junction bases numbered 4, after V lost 0 bases and J lost 8 bases. The CDR3 DNA is TGTGCCAGCAGTTACTCGACTAGCGGGGGGAGGGATGAGCAGTTCTTC. Its protein is CASSYSTSGGRDEQFF.

The V and J genes are TRBV10-3 and TRBJ1-2; D uncertain. Germline loops: CDR1 ENHRY, CDR2 SYGVKD. The CDR3 covers 14 residues. Trimming cost V 7 bases and J 0 bases, with 12 bases left between them. The CDR3 DNA sequence: TGTGCCATCACTGCCCTGGAGGCTAACTATGGCTACACCTTC. It specifies CAITALEANYGYTF.

The chain joins TRBV14 to TRBJ2-4; 9 bases agree with TRBD1. Looked up from germline, CDR1 is SGHDN and CDR2 is FVKESK. J gave up 0 bases and V 2 bases, and 11 bases lay outside the gene matches. The CDR3 runs to 19 residues. CDR3: CASSQTGQGRLLAKNIQYF. DNA for the CDR3: TGTGCCAGCAGCCAAACGGGACAGGGAAGACTCCTAGCCAAAAACATTCAGTACTTC.

The chain links TRBV5-1 to TRBJ1-4; D ambiguous. Per the germline V gene, CDR1 is SGHRS and CDR2 is YFSETQ. V lost 7 bases and J lost 0, with 7 bases in between. The CDR3 length is 13 residues. The CDR3 reads CASASTTNEKLFF. In nucleotides, the CDR3 is TGCGCCAGCGCGAGCACAACTAATGAAAAACTGTTTTTT.

This sequence joins TRBV30 and TRBJ2-5; 8 bases line up with TRBD2. Per germline, CDR1 GTSNPN and CDR2 SVGIG (reference sequence). There are 16 residues in the CDR3. V trimming: 0 bases; J trimming: 0 bases; junction bases outside the gene matches: 6. The CDR3 nucleotides read TGTGCCTGGAGTGTAATCCAGCGGGGGCACCAAGAGACCCAGTACTTC. Translation: CAWSVIQRGHQETQYF.

This chain joins TRBV19 and TRBJ1-5; 10 bases fit TRBD1. J lost 5 bases, V lost 5 bases, and 9 bases had no gene match. This CDR3 region has 16 residues. The germline CDR1 and CDR2 sequences are LNHDA and SQIVND (reference sequence). The CDR3 DNA sequence: TGTGCCAGTAGTGCAAAAGGACAGGGGGGGGATCAGCCCCAGCATTTT. It specifies CASSAKGQGGDQPQHF.

CDR3 loop: CASSRGGRGVSTNEKLFF. Here the CDR3 DNA reads TGTGCCAGCAGCCGCGGCGGGAGGGGGGTTTCAACTAATGAAAAACTGTTTTTT. The chain joins TRBV5-4 to TRBJ1-4, with D possibly TRBD1 on 6 matching bases. CDR3 size: 18 residues. CDR1 is SGHNT, CDR2 YYREEE, per germline (reference sequence). V lost 4 bases and J lost 0, with 19 bases in between.

The CDR3 here is CASSSPTGSGELFF. The CDR3 nucleotides read TGTGCCAGCAGCTCCCCGACGGGGTCCGGGGAGCTGTTTTTT. The chain recombines TRBV7-3 with TRBJ2-2, with D possibly TRBD2 on 5 matching bases. Germline CDR1 is SGHTA and CDR2 is FQGTGA. Trimming took off 4 bases at V and 6 bases at J, with 12 bases between the two ends. The CDR3 consists of 14 residues.

J is TRBJ2-7 and V is TRBV7-9, with a tentative D call TRBD1 (6 bases). This CDR3 comprises 16 residues. Trimming removed 5 bases from V and 1 base from J, with 18 bases in between. Germline CDR1 reads SEHNR; CDR2 reads FQNEAQ (reference sequence). The CDR3 DNA reads TGTGCCAGCAGCCTAGGAGCAGGGGCCTATTCCTACGAGCAGTACTTC. Translating it yields CASSLGAGAYSYEQYF.

The rearrangement uses TRBV7-6 and TRBJ2-7, with D tentatively TRBD2 (6 bases). The CDR3 totals 13 residues. Deletions cut 5 bases from V and 7 bases from J, with 15 bases between. Germline CDR1 SGHVS, CDR2 FNYEAQ. The CDR3 DNA reads TGTGCCAGCAGCGCGGGACCCCTCGGGGAGCAGTACTTC. The encoded protein is CASSAGPLGEQYF.

This chain uses TRBV7-9 with TRBJ1-6; D gene uncertain. Germline loops: CDR1 SEHNR, CDR2 FQNEAQ (reference sequence). Trimming pared 0 bases from V and 6 bases from J, leaving 6 bases between. CDR3 length equals 14 residues. CDR3 sequence reads: CASSLALANSPLHF. The CDR3 DNA reads as TGTGCCAGCAGCTTAGCACTAGCTAATTCACCCCTCCACTTT.

The V and J genes are TRBV18 and TRBJ2-7; tentative D call: TRBD1 (6 bases). The CDR3 consists of 14 residues. The germline CDR1 and CDR2 sequences are KGHSH and LQKENI. The V gene lost 4 bases and the J gene lost 0 bases, with 10 bases spanning the gap. The CDR3 region is CASSRDRNSYEQYF. Here the CDR3 DNA reads TGTGCCAGCTCACGAGACAGGAACTCCTACGAGCAGTACTTC.

The DNA for the CDR3 is TGCGCCAGCACCTCCGACAGCGGGGAGCTGTTTTTT. Encoded protein: CASTSDSGELFF. The gene calls are TRBV5-1 and TRBJ2-2; D might be TRBD1 (5 bases). Trimming left V 6 bases short and J 7 bases short, with 10 bases between. CDR1 is SGHRS and CDR2 is YFSETQ in the germline V gene. The CDR3 is 12 residues long.

This chain connects TRBV11-3 to TRBJ2-1, with D tentatively TRBD2 (5 bases). CDR3 length: 13 residues. V lost 4 bases and J lost 3, with 7 bases in between. In germline, CDR1 is SGHNT, CDR2 YENEEA. CDR3 protein: CASSSGLYNEQFF. The CDR3 region has the DNA TGTGCCAGCAGCTCCGGACTCTACAATGAGCAGTTCTTC.

The chain joins TRBV19 to TRBJ1-2; 7 nucleotides agree with TRBD1. CDR1 is LNHDA and CDR2 is SQIVND in the germline V gene (reference sequence). V dropped 5 bases and J dropped 5; count of bases not matched to a gene: 14. There are 16 residues in the CDR3. The CDR3 is CASSLRSGDSMYGYTF. The DNA for the CDR3 is TGTGCCAGTAGTTTGCGGAGTGGGGACAGCATGTATGGCTACACCTTC.

Only one count was recorded for this clone. The chain uses TRBV28 and TRBJ2-1; maybe TRBD1 (5 bases). V lost 6 bases, J lost 9 bases, and 12 bases lay in between. The CDR3 has 12 residues. Germline-derived CDR1 and CDR2 are MDHEN and SYDVKM. The CDR3 region is CASSPTAGEQFF. In DNA, the CDR3 is TGTGCCAGCAGCCCGACAGCAGGTGAGCAGTTCTTC.

The V and J genes are TRBV3-1 (or the pseudogene TRBV3-2) and TRBJ1-3; D may be TRBD1 (5 bases). The CDR3 is 14 amino acids. The germline V and J ends were trimmed by 5 bases and 1 base, with 9 bases remaining between them. Germline V gives CDR1 LGHDT, CDR2 YNNKEL (reference sequence). DNA of the CDR3: TGTGCCAGCAGCGCAGGGTGGTCTGGAAACACCATATATTTT. Its protein product is CASSAGWSGNTIYF.

This clone was seen more than once but under ten times. The chain has TRBV11-2 and TRBJ1-4, with TRBD1 as a possible D gene (5 bases). Germline V gene data show CDR1 as SGHAT and CDR2 as FQNNGV. The CDR3 loop spans 16 amino acids. V was trimmed by 5 bases and J by 0 bases, leaving 13 bases between them. The CDR3 reads CASSLTVVATNEKLFF. The CDR3 DNA is TGTGCCAGCAGCCTGACAGTAGTTGCAACTAATGAAAAACTGTTTTTT.

The rearrangement links TRBV6-6 to TRBJ2-3; possibly TRBD2 for D (7 bases). Germline CDR1 MNHNY, CDR2 SVGAGI (reference sequence). This CDR3 comprises 15 residues. V shed 2 bases and J shed 5 bases, with 14 bases lying between them. Here the CDR3 reads CASSYVGGQGDTQYF. The CDR3 region has the DNA TGTGCCAGCAGTTACGTGGGGGGGCAAGGAGATACGCAGTATTTT.

CDR3 region: CASSGDRNQPQHF. The DNA for the CDR3 is TGTGCCAGTAGTGGGGACAGAAATCAGCCCCAGCATTTT. The chain joins TRBV19 to TRBJ1-5; 7 nucleotides align to TRBD1. This CDR3 comprises 13 residues. J gave up 4 bases and V 5 bases, and 2 bases lay outside the gene matches. Germline CDR1 and CDR2: LNHDA and SQIVND (reference sequence).

The genes are TRBV7-3 and TRBJ1-1; perhaps TRBD1 as D (6 bases). The germline V gene encodes CDR1 SGHTA and CDR2 FQGTGA. There are 13 residues in the CDR3. Trimming removed 5 bases at V and 0 bases at J, with 7 bases between. CDR3 DNA sequence: TGTGCCAGCAGCAGGGGGTTGAACACTGAAGCTTTCTTT. Protein product: CASSRGLNTEAFF.

To note about this clone: The sample holds other DNA sequences that translate to the same CDR3. The rearrangement links TRBV5-1 to TRBJ1-4, with 9 bases lining up with TRBD1. The CDR3 runs 14 residues. Germline loops: CDR1 SGHRS, CDR2 YFSETQ. J gave up 8 bases and V 4 bases, and 6 bases lay outside the gene matches. Here the CDR3 DNA reads TGCGCCAGCAGCCCGGGACAGGGAGAAGAAAAACTGTTTTTT. Translating gives CASSPGQGEEKLFF.

The V call is TRBV19, the J call TRBJ1-2; D ambiguous. Germline loops: CDR1 LNHDA, CDR2 SQIVND (reference sequence). The germline V and J ends were trimmed by 7 bases and 4 bases, with 19 bases remaining between them. CDR3 size: 15 residues. The chain's CDR3 is CASISSGSPTYGYTF. The CDR3 DNA sequence: TGTGCCAGTATTTCCTCCGGGAGTCCCACCTATGGCTACACCTTC.

V is TRBV29-1 and J is TRBJ1-6, with D unclear. Germline lookup yields CDR1 SQVTM and CDR2 ANQGSEA. This CDR3 has 13 amino acids. V shed 6 bases and J shed 8 bases, with 14 bases lying between them. CDR3 in DNA: TGCAGCGTATCGGAGGGAGTAGATTCACCCCTCCACTTT. This gives the protein CSVSEGVDSPLHF. The whole variable domain, filled in from reference TRBV29-1 and TRBJ1-6, reads SAVISQKPSRDICQRGTSLTIQCQVDSQVTMMFWYRQQPGQSLTLIATANQGSEATYESGFVIDKFPISRPNLTFSTLTVSNMSPEDSSIYLCSVSEGVDSPLHFGNGTRLTVT.

The CDR3 loop is CASSETAGGQGLEKLFF. CDR3 coding DNA: TGTGCCAGCAGTGAAACAGCGGGGGGCCAGGGGCTTGAAAAACTGTTTTTT. V is TRBV6-1 and J is TRBJ1-4; a possible D gene is TRBD1 (6 bases). V lost 2 bases and J lost 7, with 20 bases in between. Germline CDR1 is MNHNS and CDR2 is SASEGT. CDR3 size: 17 residues.

The CDR3: CASSTGPGDTDTQYF. Here the CDR3 DNA reads TGTGCCAGCAGCACAGGTCCGGGGGACACAGATACGCAGTATTTT. The chain has TRBV28 and TRBJ2-3; D is perhaps TRBD2 (6 bases). From germline, CDR1 is MDHEN and CDR2 SYDVKM. This CDR3 has 15 amino acids. Trimming shortened V by 6 bases and J by 2 bases, and 15 bases separated the two germline ends.

CDR3 in amino acids: CASSFSGGGRYEQYF. The CDR3 region has the DNA TGTGCCAGCAGCTTTAGCGGGGGGGGACGCTACGAGCAGTACTTC. V gene TRBV7-9 combines with J gene TRBJ2-7, with TRBD2 matching 11 bases. CDR3 length: 15 residues. CDR1 and CDR2 from the germline V gene are SEHNR and FQNEAQ (reference sequence). The junction had 4 bases not matched to a gene; V was cut back by 3 bases and J by 3 bases.